A selection of T cell receptor beta chains follows, all from one sample in a study of cytomegalovirus exposure and HLA in healthy donors. Repertoires were generated with immunoSEQ multiplex PCR, while TCRdb's copy carries only in-frame clones and drops some. Of 25,000 or so clones detected, nearly 80% appear once; the ten largest clones hold 4% to 5.5%. The sequenced sample was PBMCs. Receptors were obtained from a male donor in good health and CMV-seronegative. CDR3s include the opening cysteine and the closing phenylalanine or tryptophan. The D gene is left open where the match is weak. Clone size is stated in some rows and not others, as once, few, many or a class when expanded.

>TRBV18|.|TRBJ2-1|once
CASSPRDLRLSSYNEQFF
TGTGCCAGCTCACCACGAGATCTCCGACTGTCCTCCTACAATGAGCAGTTCTTC
>TRBV15|.|TRBJ1-4|.
CATSRDRGWDEKLFF
TGTGCCACCAGCAGAGACAGGGGTTGGGATGAAAAACTGTTTTTT
>TRBV2|TRBD1|TRBJ1-4|.
CASSEATGRWEKLFF
TGTGCCAGCAGTGAAGCGACAGGGAGATGGGAAAAACTGTTTTTT
>TRBV7-2|.|TRBJ1-5|.
CASSLRGGSNQPQHF
TGTGCCAGCAGCTTAAGGGGAGGCAGCAATCAGCCCCAGCATTTT
>TRBV18|.|TRBJ2-5|.
CASSPRDRPDQETQYF
TGTGCCAGCTCACCCCGCGACAGGCCGGACCAAGAGACCCAGTACTTC
>TRBV7-9|TRBD1|TRBJ2-1|.
CASSQGEYNEQFF
TGTGCCAGCAGCCAGGGGGAATACAATGAGCAGTTCTTC
>TRBV6-1|.|TRBJ2-3|few
CASQVKLDTDTQYF
TGTGCCAGCCAGGTGAAACTAGACACAGATACGCAGTATTTT
>TRBV14|TRBD2|TRBJ2-3|.
CASSRLAGASTDTQYF
TGTGCCAGCAGCCGATTAGCGGGGGCTAGCACAGATACGCAGTATTTT
>TRBV5-1|.|TRBJ1-1|few
CASSSTENTEAFF
TGCGCCAGCAGCTCGACAGAGAACACTGAAGCTTTCTTT
>TRBV7-9|.|TRBJ2-1|once
CASSPRQSSYNEQFF
TGTGCCAGCAGCCCCAGACAGAGCTCCTACAATGAGCAGTTCTTC
>TRBV19|.|TRBJ1-6|few
CASSIRDYNSPLHF
TGTGCCAGTAGTATAAGAGATTATAATTCACCCCTCCACTTT
>TRBV7-9|.|TRBJ1-6|.
CASSSTSLDPLHF
TGTGCCAGCAGCTCCACCTCTTTAGATCCCCTCCACTTT
>TRBV19|.|TRBJ2-2|.
CASSIEDSNTGELFF
TGCGCCAGTAGTATAGAGGACAGTAACACCGGGGAGCTGTTTTTT
>TRBV4-2|.|TRBJ2-7|.
CASSEGGGGEQYF
TGTGCCAGCAGCGAAGGAGGGGGCGGGGAGCAGTACTTC
>TRBV6-9|.|TRBJ2-5|.
CASSFWTVEETQYF
TGTGCCAGCAGCTTCTGGACAGTAGAAGAGACCCAGTACTTC
>TRBV5-1|.|TRBJ2-5|.
CASSLGGSPRETQYF
TGCGCCAGCAGCTTGGGAGGCTCCCCGAGGGAGACCCAGTACTTC
>TRBV2|TRBD2|TRBJ2-7|once
CASSVGTSWYEQYF
TGTGCCAGCAGTGTAGGGACTAGCTGGTACGAGCAGTACTTC
>TRBV2|TRBD1|TRBJ1-2|.
CAGQTGDGYTF
TGTGCCGGGCAGACAGGGGATGGCTACACCTTC
>TRBV5-8|.|TRBJ1-1|few
CASSLGGHRNTEAFF
TGTGCCAGCAGCTTGGGGGGGCACAGGAACACTGAAGCTTTCTTT
>TRBV19|TRBD1|TRBJ1-2|.
CASSIVVGTVDYTF
TGTGCCAGTAGTATCGTGGTTGGGACAGTTGACTACACCTTC
>TRBV29-1|.|TRBJ2-2|.
CSVEDRRRGDTGELFF
TGCAGCGTTGAAGATCGGAGGAGGGGTGACACCGGGGAGCTGTTTTTT
>TRBV15|.|TRBJ2-7|.
CATSRDSGYEQYF
TGTGCCACCAGCAGAGATTCGGGGTACGAGCAGTACTTC
>TRBV19|.|TRBJ2-1|.
CAGMRASYNEQFF
TGTGCCGGTATGAGGGCATCCTACAATGAGCAGTTCTTC
>TRBV30|.|TRBJ1-6|.
CAWRQGNSPLHF
TGTGCCTGGAGACAGGGTAATTCACCCCTCCACTTT
>TRBV27|.|TRBJ2-2|.
CASPLISAGGLMWELFF
TGTGCCAGCCCCTTAATTAGTGCGGGTGGCCTAATGTGGGAGCTGTTTTTT
>TRBV23-1|.|TRBJ1-6|.
CASKTRNSPLHF
TGCGCCAGCAAGACTAGGAATTCACCCCTCCACTTT
>TRBV19|.|TRBJ1-1|.
CASSSQQGVGTEAFF
TGTGCCAGTAGTTCACAACAGGGAGTTGGAACTGAAGCTTTCTTT
>TRBV28|.|TRBJ1-5|few
CASSHRGNQPQHF
TGTGCCAGCAGTCACAGGGGCAATCAGCCCCAGCATTTT
>TRBV11-2|.|TRBJ2-5|few
CASSGTRWQQETQYF
TGTGCCAGCAGCGGCACACGTTGGCAACAAGAGACCCAGTACTTC
>TRBV5-6|.|TRBJ2-5|.
CASSFRQGGLETQYF
TGTGCCAGCAGCTTCCGGCAGGGAGGACTAGAGACCCAGTACTTC
>TRBV21-1|.|TRBJ2-2|once
CASTKGSGRLRTGELFF
TGTGCCAGCACCAAAGGTAGCGGGAGGCTGCGGACCGGGGAGCTGTTTTTT
>TRBV7-3|TRBD2|TRBJ2-5|few
CASSLGRESGSYQETQYF
TGTGCCAGCAGCTTAGGGCGGGAGAGCGGATCGTACCAAGAGACCCAGTACTTC
>TRBV7-9|TRBD1|TRBJ2-6|few
CASSFGTGEAGANVLTF
TGTGCCAGCAGCTTCGGGACAGGGGAGGCTGGGGCCAACGTCCTGACTTTC
>TRBV9|TRBD2|TRBJ2-7|.
CASSVDASGLSYEQYF
TGTGCCAGCAGCGTAGATGCTAGCGGGCTCTCCTACGAGCAGTACTTC
>TRBV6-6|TRBD2|TRBJ2-2|.
CASTPRGGADTGELFF
TGTGCCAGCACCCCCCGGGGGGGGGCCGACACCGGGGAGCTGTTTTTT
>TRBV29-1|TRBD1|TRBJ1-2|once
CSVGGQGSESYTF
TGCAGCGTTGGAGGACAGGGGAGCGAGAGCTACACCTTC